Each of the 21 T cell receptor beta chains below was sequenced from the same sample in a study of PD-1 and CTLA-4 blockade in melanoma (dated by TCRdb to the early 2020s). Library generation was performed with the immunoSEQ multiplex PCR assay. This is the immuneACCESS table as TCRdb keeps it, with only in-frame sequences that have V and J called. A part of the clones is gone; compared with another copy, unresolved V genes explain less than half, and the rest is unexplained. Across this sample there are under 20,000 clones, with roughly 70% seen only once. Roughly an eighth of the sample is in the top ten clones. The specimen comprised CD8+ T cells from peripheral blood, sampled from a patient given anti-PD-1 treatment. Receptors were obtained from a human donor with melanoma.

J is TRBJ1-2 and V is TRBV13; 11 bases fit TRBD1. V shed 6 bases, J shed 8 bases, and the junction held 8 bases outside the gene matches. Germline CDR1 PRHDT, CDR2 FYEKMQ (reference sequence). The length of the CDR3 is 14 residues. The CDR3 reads CASRTGQGARGYTF. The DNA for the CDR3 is TGTGCCAGCAGGACCGGACAGGGGGCGAGAGGCTACACCTTC.

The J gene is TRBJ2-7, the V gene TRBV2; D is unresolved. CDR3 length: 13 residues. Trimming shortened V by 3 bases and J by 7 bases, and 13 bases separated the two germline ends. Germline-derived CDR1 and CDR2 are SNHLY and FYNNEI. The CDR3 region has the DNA TGTGCCAGCAGTGACTTTAGGGAAAGAGAGCAGTACTTC. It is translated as CASSDFREREQYF.

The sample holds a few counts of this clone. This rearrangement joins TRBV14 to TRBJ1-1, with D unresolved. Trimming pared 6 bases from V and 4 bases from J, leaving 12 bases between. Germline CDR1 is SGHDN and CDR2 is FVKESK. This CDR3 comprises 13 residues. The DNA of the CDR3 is TGTGCCAGCAGTACTGGGAGTCGCACTGAAGCTTTCTTT. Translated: CASSTGSRTEAFF.

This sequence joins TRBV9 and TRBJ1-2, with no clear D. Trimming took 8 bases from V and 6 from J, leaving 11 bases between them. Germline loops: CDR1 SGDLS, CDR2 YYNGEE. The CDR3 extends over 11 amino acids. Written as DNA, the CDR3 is TGTGCCAGTGATTCGGGAGATGGCTACACCTTC. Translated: CASDSGDGYTF.

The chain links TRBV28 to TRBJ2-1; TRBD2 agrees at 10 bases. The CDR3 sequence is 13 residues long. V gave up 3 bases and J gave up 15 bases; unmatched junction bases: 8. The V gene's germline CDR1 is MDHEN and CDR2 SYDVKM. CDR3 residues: CASSLTSGSRGFF. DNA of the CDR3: TGTGCCAGCAGTTTGACTAGCGGGTCCCGAGGGTTCTTC.

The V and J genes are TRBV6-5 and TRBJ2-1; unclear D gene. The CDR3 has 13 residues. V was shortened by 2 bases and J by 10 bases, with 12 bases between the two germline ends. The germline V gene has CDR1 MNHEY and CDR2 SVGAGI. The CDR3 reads CASSYGQLGEQFF. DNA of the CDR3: TGTGCCAGCAGTTACGGCCAGCTAGGGGAGCAGTTCTTC.

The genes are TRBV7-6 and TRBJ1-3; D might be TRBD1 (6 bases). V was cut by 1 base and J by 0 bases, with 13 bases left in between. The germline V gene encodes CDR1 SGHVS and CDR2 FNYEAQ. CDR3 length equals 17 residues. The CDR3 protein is CASSLGTGQSSGNTIYF. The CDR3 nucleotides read TGTGCCAGCAGCTTAGGGACCGGACAGAGCTCTGGAAACACCATATATTTT.

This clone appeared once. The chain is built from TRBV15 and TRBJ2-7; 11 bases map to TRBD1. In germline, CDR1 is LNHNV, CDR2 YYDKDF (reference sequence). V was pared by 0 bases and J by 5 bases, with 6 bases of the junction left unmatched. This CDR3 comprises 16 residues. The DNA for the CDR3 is TGTGCCACCAGCAGAGATAGGACAGGGGGCAAGGACGAGCAGTACTTC. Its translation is CATSRDRTGGKDEQYF.

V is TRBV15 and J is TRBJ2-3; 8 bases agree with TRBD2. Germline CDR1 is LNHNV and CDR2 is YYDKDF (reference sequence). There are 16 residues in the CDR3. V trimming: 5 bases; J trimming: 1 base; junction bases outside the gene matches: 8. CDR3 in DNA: TGTGCCACCAGCTATACCCCAGCGGGGGGCACAGATACGCAGTATTTT. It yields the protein CATSYTPAGGTDTQYF. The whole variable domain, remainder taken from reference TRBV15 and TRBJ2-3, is DAMVIQNPRYQVTQFGKPVTLSCSQTLNHNVMYWYQQKSSQAPKLLFHYYDKDFNNEADTPDNFQSRRPNTSFCFLDIRSPGLGDTAMYLCATSYTPAGGTDTQYFGPGTRLTVL.

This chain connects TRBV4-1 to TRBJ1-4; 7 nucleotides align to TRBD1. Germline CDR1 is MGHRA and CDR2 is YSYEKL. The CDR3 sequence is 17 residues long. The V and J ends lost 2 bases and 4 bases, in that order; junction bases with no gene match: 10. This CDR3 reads CASSQPFLGQLNEKLFF. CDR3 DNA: TGCGCCAGCAGCCAACCCTTTTTGGGACAGCTTAATGAAAAACTGTTTTTT.

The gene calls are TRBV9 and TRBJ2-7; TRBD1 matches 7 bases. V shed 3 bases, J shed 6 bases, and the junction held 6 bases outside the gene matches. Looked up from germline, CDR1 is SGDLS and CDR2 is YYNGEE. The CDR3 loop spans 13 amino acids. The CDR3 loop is CASSGRQGTEQYF. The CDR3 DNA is TGTGCCAGCAGCGGTCGACAGGGTACCGAGCAGTACTTC. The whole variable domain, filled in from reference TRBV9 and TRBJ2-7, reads DSGVTQTPKHLITATGQRVTLRCSPRSGDLSVYWYQQSLDQGLQFLIQYYNGEERAKGNILERFSAQQFPDLHSELNLSSLELGDSALYFCASSGRQGTEQYFGPGTRLTVT.

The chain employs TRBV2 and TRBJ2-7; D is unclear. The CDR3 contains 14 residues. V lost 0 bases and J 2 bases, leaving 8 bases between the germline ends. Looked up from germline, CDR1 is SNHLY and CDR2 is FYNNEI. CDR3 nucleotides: TGTGCCAGCAGTGAAGCGCGAAGGGCCTACGAGCAGTACTTC. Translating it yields CASSEARRAYEQYF.

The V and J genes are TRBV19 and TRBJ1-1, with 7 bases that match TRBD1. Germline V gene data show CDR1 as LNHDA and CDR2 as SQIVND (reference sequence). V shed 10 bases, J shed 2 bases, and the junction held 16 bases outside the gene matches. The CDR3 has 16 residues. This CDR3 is CATKRGGGGKNTEAFF. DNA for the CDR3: TGTGCCACCAAACGGGGAGGGGGCGGCAAAAACACTGAAGCTTTCTTT.

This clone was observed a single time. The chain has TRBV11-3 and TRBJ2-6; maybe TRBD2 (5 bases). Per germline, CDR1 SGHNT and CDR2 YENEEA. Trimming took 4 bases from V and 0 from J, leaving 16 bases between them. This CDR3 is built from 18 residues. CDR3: CASSSRFGLTSGANVLTF. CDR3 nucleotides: TGTGCCAGCAGCTCCCGTTTTGGACTGACCTCTGGGGCCAACGTCCTGACTTTC.

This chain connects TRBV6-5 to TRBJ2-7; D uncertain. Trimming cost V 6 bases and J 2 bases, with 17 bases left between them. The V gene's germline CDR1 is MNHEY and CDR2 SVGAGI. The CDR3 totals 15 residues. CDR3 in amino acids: CASSPFRTVPYEQYF. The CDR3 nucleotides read TGTGCCAGCAGCCCCTTCCGGACGGTCCCCTACGAGCAGTACTTC.

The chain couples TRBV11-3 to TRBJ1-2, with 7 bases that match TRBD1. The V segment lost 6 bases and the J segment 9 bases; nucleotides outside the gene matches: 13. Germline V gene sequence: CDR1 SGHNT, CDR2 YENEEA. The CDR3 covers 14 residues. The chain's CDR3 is CASSGTGTAWRYTF. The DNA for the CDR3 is TGTGCCAGCAGTGGAACCGGGACAGCTTGGCGCTACACCTTC.

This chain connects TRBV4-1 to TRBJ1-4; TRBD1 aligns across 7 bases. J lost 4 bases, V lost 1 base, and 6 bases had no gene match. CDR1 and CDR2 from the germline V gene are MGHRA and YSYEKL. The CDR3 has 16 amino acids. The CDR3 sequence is CASSQGSWDSNEKLFF. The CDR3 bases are TGCGCCAGCAGCCAAGGATCTTGGGACAGTAATGAAAAACTGTTTTTT.

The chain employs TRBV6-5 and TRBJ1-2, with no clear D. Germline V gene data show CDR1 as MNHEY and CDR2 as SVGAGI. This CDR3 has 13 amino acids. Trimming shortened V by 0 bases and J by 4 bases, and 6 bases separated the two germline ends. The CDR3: CASSYSGGYGYTF. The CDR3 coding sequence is TGTGCCAGCAGTTACTCGGGTGGCTATGGCTACACCTTC.

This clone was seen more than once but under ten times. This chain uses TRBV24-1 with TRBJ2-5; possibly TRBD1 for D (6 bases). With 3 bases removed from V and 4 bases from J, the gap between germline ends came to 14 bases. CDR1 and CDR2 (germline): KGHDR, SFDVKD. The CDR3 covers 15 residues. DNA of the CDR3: TGTGCCACCAGTGATCGGATACAGGGCGGAGAGACCCAGTACTTC. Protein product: CATSDRIQGGETQYF.

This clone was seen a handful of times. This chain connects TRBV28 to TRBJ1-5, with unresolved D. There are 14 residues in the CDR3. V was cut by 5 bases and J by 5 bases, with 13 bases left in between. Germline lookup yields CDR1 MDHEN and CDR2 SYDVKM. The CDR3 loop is CASSNMVGYQPQHF. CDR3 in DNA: TGTGCCAGCAGTAATATGGTAGGGTATCAGCCCCAGCATTTT.

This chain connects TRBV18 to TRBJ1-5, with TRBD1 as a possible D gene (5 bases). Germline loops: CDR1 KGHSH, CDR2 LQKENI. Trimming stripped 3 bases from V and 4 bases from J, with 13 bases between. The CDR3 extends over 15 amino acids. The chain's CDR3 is CASSPEGIWNQPQHF. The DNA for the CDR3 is TGTGCCAGCTCACCCGAGGGGATATGGAATCAGCCCCAGCATTTT.